This T cell receptor (beta chain) was obtained from a study of blood T cell repertoires in COVID-19. On the study more broadly: Whether acute or convalescent, the COVID-19 samples came from the United States, Italy and Spain.

With V trimmed by 2 bases and J by 5 bases, 5 bases remained unmatched. Per germline, CDR1 GTSNPN and CDR2 SVGIG (reference sequence). The CDR3 totals 15 residues. As originally analysed: Amplification with reference gene primers provided the estimates of nucleated cell counts. TCRdb keeps only in-frame clones here, not all; method: immunoSEQ multiplex PCR. V, J and clone size reflect that table, while D and trimming were determined from the DNA. The sample has approximately 200,000 clones; around 82% are singletons. The V gene is TRBV30, the J gene TRBJ2-3, with 12 bases fitting TRBD2. Material: peripheral blood. This sequence originates from a woman aged 25 to 39 who had recovered from COVID-19. CDR3 sequence reads: CAWSRTSGRIDTQYF. The CDR3 bases are TGTGCCTGGAGTCGAACTAGCGGGAGGATAGATACGCAGTATTTT.